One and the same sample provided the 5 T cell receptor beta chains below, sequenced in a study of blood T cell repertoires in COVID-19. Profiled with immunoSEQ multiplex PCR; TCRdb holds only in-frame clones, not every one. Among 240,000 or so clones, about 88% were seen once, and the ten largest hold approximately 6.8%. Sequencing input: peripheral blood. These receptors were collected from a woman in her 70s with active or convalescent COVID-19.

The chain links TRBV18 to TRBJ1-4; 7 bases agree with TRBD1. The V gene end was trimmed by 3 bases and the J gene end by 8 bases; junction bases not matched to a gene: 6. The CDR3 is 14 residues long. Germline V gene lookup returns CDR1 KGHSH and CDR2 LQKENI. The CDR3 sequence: CASSPDPGGEKLFF. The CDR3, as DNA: TGTGCCAGCTCACCTGACCCAGGGGGGGAAAAACTGTTTTTT.

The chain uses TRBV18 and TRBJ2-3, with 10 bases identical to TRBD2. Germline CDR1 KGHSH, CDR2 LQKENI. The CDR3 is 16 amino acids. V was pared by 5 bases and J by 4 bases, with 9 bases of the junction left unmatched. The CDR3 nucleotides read TGTGCCAGCTCAAAGGCTATGACTAGCGGGTCAGATACGCAGTATTTT. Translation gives CASSKAMTSGSDTQYF.

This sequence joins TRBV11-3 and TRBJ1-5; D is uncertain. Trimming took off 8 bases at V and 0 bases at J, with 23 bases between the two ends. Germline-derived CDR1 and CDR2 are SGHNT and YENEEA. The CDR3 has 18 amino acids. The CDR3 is CASSPRFTPPTSNQPQHF. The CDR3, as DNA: TGTGCCAGCTCCCCCAGGTTTACCCCACCGACTAGCAATCAGCCCCAGCATTTT.

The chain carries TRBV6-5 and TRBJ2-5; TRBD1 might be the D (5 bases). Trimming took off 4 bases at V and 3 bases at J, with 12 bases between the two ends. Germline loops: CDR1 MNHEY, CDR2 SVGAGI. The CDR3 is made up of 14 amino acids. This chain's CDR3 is CASSSFRVEETQYF. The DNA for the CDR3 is TGTGCCAGCAGTTCCTTCAGGGTAGAAGAGACCCAGTACTTC.

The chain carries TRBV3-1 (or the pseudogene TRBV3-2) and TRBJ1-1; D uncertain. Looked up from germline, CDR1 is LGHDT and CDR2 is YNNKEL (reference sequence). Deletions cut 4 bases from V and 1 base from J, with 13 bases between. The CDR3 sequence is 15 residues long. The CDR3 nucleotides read TGTGCCAGCAGCCGTGCCACGGGGAGGAACACTGAAGCTTTCTTT. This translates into CASSRATGRNTEAFF.